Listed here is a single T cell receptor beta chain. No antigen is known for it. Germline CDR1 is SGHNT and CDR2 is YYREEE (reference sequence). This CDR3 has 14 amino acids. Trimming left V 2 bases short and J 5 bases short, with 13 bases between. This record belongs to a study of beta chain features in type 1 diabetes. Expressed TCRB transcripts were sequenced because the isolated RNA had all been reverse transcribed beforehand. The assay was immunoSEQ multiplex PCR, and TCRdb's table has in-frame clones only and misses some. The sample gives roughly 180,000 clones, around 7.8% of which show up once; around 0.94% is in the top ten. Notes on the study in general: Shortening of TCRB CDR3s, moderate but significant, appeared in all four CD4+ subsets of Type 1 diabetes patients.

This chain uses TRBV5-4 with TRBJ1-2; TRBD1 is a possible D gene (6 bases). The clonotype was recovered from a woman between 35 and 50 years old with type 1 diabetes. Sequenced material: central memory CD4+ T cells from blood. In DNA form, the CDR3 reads TGTGCCAGCAGCTTATCAGGGGTCCGGTATGGCTACACCTTC. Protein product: CASSLSGVRYGYTF.